The table lists the clone carrying this TCR beta chain with a count of one. This specimen comes from a study of blood T cell repertoires in COVID-19. The repertoire was sequenced with immunoSEQ multiplex PCR; TCRdb's copy has only in-frame clones and lacks some. Of about 290,000 clones listed, roughly 91% are singletons. This CDR3 region has 14 residues. In germline, CDR1 is LNHDA, CDR2 SQIVND (reference sequence). V was shortened by 6 bases and J by 7 bases, with 18 bases between the two germline ends. The source is a woman aged 30 to 39 with COVID-19, enrolled during active disease. V is TRBV19 and J is TRBJ2-5; D is undetermined. Sequencing input: peripheral blood. CDR3 in DNA: TGTGCCAGTAGCCCCCGCGCGCGCATGTGGACCCAGTACTTC. It specifies CASSPRARMWTQYF.